The T cell receptor (beta chain) under discussion was sequenced for a study of cytomegalovirus exposure and HLA in healthy donors. The PCR was carried out with 60 Vbeta primers and 13 Jbeta primers. Generated by immunoSEQ multiplex PCR, the TCRdb table keeps only in-frame clones and is missing some. In all, the sample yields roughly 39,000 clones. In regard to this clone: Its antigen is unidentified.

General observations from the study: When a later analysis was performed, an Asian-associated ancestry cluster reportedly had fewer N-insertions than the 666-donor mean.

The CDR3 length is 14 residues. In germline, CDR1 is SGHDT, CDR2 YYEEEE. V was clipped by 0 bases and J by 3 bases, with 10 bases between them. The receptor was derived from a man aged 25-45 years in good health and CMV-seronegative. The chain employs TRBV5-6 and TRBJ2-7; the D gene is possibly TRBD1 (5 bases). The sample taken for sequencing was PBMCs. The CDR3 loop is CASSLGQGVYEQYF. The CDR3 DNA follows: TGTGCCAGCAGCTTGGGACAAGGGGTCTACGAGCAGTACTTC.